The 23 T cell receptor beta chains below come from one sample, sequenced in a study of cytomegalovirus exposure and HLA in healthy donors (dated by TCRdb to 2017 to 2019). The method was the immunoSEQ multiplex PCR assay. For the multiplex PCR, a mixture combining 60 forward primers for TCR Vbeta segments and 13 reverse primers for TCR Jbeta segments was used. Entries here come from immuneACCESS through TCRdb and include only in-frame sequences with V and J called. Some clones fail to appear in such tables; in the studies checked, an unresolved V gene covers under half of the shortfall, and the cause of the remainder is unknown. For this sample there are fewer than 150,000 clones; around 80% appear just once. The ten largest make up about 4.5% of the sample. The sample taken for sequencing was PBMCs. All receptors come from a man younger than 45 in good health.

This clone was found once. The chain recombines TRBV27 with TRBJ2-2, with 8 positions matching TRBD1. Trimming removed 5 bases from V and 4 bases from J; junction bases left unmatched: 3. Germline V gene lookup returns CDR1 MNHEY and CDR2 SMNVEV (reference sequence). CDR3 length: 14 amino acids. DNA of the CDR3: TGTGCCAGCAGTGTTACAGGGGGCACCGGGGAGCTGTTTTTT. Translating it yields CASSVTGGTGELFF.

This rearrangement joins TRBV28 to TRBJ2-5, with D maybe TRBD1 (6 bases). Deletions cut 6 bases from V and 7 bases from J, with 15 bases between. The CDR3 sequence is 13 residues long. Germline-derived CDR1 and CDR2 are MDHEN and SYDVKM. CDR3 region: CASRWDLRGTQYF. In DNA, the CDR3 is TGTGCCAGCAGGTGGGACCTCAGGGGGACCCAGTACTTC.

This chain connects TRBV19 to TRBJ2-7, with 10 positions matching TRBD2. This CDR3 comprises 15 residues. Trimming removed 9 bases from V and 2 bases from J; junction bases left unmatched: 10. Germline V CDR1 and CDR2: LNHDA, SQIVND (reference sequence). The DNA of the CDR3 is TGTGCCAGCAGGTGGTCTACTAGCGGGGCCTACGAGCAGTACTTC. Amino acids: CASRWSTSGAYEQYF.

The chain is built from TRBV10-3 and TRBJ2-1; 12 bases line up with TRBD2. This CDR3 spans 17 amino acids. CDR1 and CDR2 from the germline V gene are ENHRY and SYGVKD. J gave up 8 bases and V 0 bases, and 8 bases lay outside the gene matches. The CDR3 region has the DNA TGTGCCATCAGTGAGTCCCCCCTAGCGGGAGGGATCCATGAGCAGTTCTTC. Protein product: CAISESPLAGGIHEQFF.

The chain couples TRBV19 to TRBJ1-2; weak D call: TRBD1 (6 bases). CDR1 and CDR2 (germline): LNHDA, SQIVND (reference sequence). The V end lost 4 bases, the J end lost 1 base, and 13 bases lay between the germline ends. The CDR3 runs to 15 residues. This CDR3 reads CASSNAGTINYGYTF. As DNA, the CDR3 is TGTGCCAGTAGTAACGCCGGGACAATTAACTATGGCTACACCTTC.

This clone appeared once. The rearrangement links TRBV19 to TRBJ2-2; D may be TRBD1 (6 bases). Between the trimmed V and J ends, which lost 9 bases and 8 bases, there was a span of 19 bases. CDR1 and CDR2 from the germline V gene are LNHDA and SQIVND (reference sequence). CDR3 size: 14 residues. The CDR3 region has the DNA TGTGCCAGGGGACCCGGACAGTTTGGGGGGGAGCTGTTTTTT. Translated: CARGPGQFGGELFF.

In this sample, this clone turned up a few times. J is TRBJ2-5 and V is TRBV18; 9 nucleotides align to TRBD1. The V gene end was trimmed by 6 bases and the J gene end by 6 bases; junction bases not matched to a gene: 8. Germline V gene sequence: CDR1 KGHSH, CDR2 LQKENI. This CDR3 spans 14 amino acids. The CDR3 sequence: CASSAGTGSKTQYF. CDR3 bases: TGTGCCAGCTCGGCCGGGACAGGGTCGAAGACCCAGTACTTC.

The CDR3 reads CASSLAAPSAQETQYF. DNA for the CDR3: TGTGCCAGCAGCTTAGCGGCGCCTAGCGCCCAAGAGACCCAGTACTTC. V gene TRBV7-9 combines with J gene TRBJ2-5; TRBD2 might be the D (6 bases). The V end was cut by 0 bases, the J end by 1 base, with 12 bases between. Germline V lookup: CDR1 SEHNR, CDR2 FQNEAQ (reference sequence). The CDR3 has 16 residues.

The sample holds a few counts of this clone. The gene calls are TRBV6-1 and TRBJ1-5; D is perhaps TRBD1 (6 bases). CDR3 length: 15 residues. Trimming removed 1 base from V and 4 bases from J, with 11 bases in between. The germline gives CDR1 MNHNS, CDR2 SASEGT. The CDR3 loop is CASSEVGGQNQPQHF. The CDR3 DNA reads as TGTGCCAGCAGTGAAGTGGGCGGACAGAATCAGCCCCAGCATTTT.

This chain joins TRBV10-3 and TRBJ2-2; tentatively, D is TRBD1 (5 bases). This CDR3 has 16 amino acids. Per the germline V gene, CDR1 is ENHRY and CDR2 is SYGVKD. Trimming took off 0 bases at V and 4 bases at J, with 12 bases between the two ends. For the CDR3, the DNA is TGTGCCATCAGTGAGTCGGTTAGGGGTGGCACCGGGGAGCTGTTTTTT. Translated, it gives CAISESVRGGTGELFF.

The rearrangement uses TRBV6-1 and TRBJ2-1; D might be TRBD1 (5 bases). The germline gives CDR1 MNHNS, CDR2 SASEGT. CDR3 length equals 15 residues. Trimming pared 6 bases from V and 0 bases from J, leaving 12 bases between. This chain's CDR3 is CASSPQDDSYNEQFF. The CDR3 nucleotides read TGTGCCAGCAGCCCACAGGACGACTCCTACAATGAGCAGTTCTTC.

CDR3 in DNA: TGCAGTGCCAGATCGACCGGGGAGCTGTTTTTT. Amino acid sequence: CSARSTGELFF. This chain uses TRBV20-1 with TRBJ2-2; D gene uncertain. The CDR3 contains 11 residues. Germline V gene sequence: CDR1 DFQATT, CDR2 SNEGSKA (reference sequence). Deletions cut 6 bases from V and 5 bases from J, with 7 bases between.

The chain employs TRBV9 and TRBJ2-3; D is unresolved. The germline V gene has CDR1 SGDLS and CDR2 YYNGEE. V lost 4 bases and J lost 6, with 12 bases in between. CDR3 size: 13 residues. The DNA of the CDR3 is TGTGCCAGCAGCCTCCTCCTATGGGATACGCAGTATTTT. It specifies CASSLLLWDTQYF.

The chain links TRBV27 to TRBJ1-4, with 9 bases lining up with TRBD1. Trimming removed 4 bases from V and 9 bases from J; junction bases left unmatched: 9. Germline V lookup: CDR1 MNHEY, CDR2 SMNVEV (reference sequence). CDR3 length: 15 amino acids. The CDR3 sequence is CASSWGTGQEQKLFF. The CDR3 DNA reads TGTGCCAGCAGTTGGGGGACAGGGCAGGAACAAAAACTGTTTTTT.

This chain links TRBV28 with TRBJ2-3; the D is unclear. V was clipped by 1 base and J by 5 bases, with 4 bases between them. This CDR3 region has 12 residues. Germline CDR1 is MDHEN and CDR2 is SYDVKM. CDR3 loop: CASSLYGDTQYF. The CDR3 DNA reads TGTGCCAGCAGTTTATACGGAGATACGCAGTATTTT. Together with reference TRBV28 and TRBJ2-3, the CDR3 gives the full variable domain: DVKVTQSSRYLVKRTGEKVFLECVQDMDHENMFWYRQDPGLGLRLIYFSYDVKMKEKGDIPEGYSVSREKKERFSLILESASTNQTSMYLCASSLYGDTQYFGPGTRLTVL.

This clone occurred once. V and J are TRBV10-3 and TRBJ2-3; 10 nucleotides match TRBD2. V shed 11 bases, J shed 2 bases, and the junction held 7 bases outside the gene matches. CDR3 size: 14 residues. The V gene's germline CDR1 is ENHRY and CDR2 SYGVKD. The CDR3 protein is CAARTSGSTDTQYF. The CDR3 DNA reads as TGTGCCGCGAGGACTAGCGGATCCACAGATACGCAGTATTTT.

Worth noting for this clone: One end of the junction is discordant with germline, which a read error may explain. This chain joins TRBV7-9 and TRBJ2-7; 8 nucleotides line up with TRBD2. Germline CDR1 SEHNR, CDR2 FQNEAQ (reference sequence). This CDR3 is built from 15 residues. The CDR3 bases are TGTTCCAGCAGCCAAGCGGGAGTTAAGACCTACGAGCAGTACTTC. Translating gives CSSSQAGVKTYEQYF.

This sequence joins TRBV6-1 and TRBJ1-1; the D gene is possibly TRBD1 (6 bases). Per germline, CDR1 MNHNS and CDR2 SASEGT. The V end lost 7 bases, the J end lost 2 bases, and 14 bases lay between the germline ends. This CDR3 has 14 residues. CDR3 bases: TGTGCCAGCAACCCAGGGGCTAGCAACACTGAAGCTTTCTTT. Its translation: CASNPGASNTEAFF.

The CDR3 spells CASSPRAGGLLNEQFF. As DNA, the CDR3 is TGCGCCAGCAGTCCCCGGGCAGGGGGACTGTTGAATGAGCAGTTCTTC. This chain links TRBV23-1 with TRBJ2-1, with D maybe TRBD1 (7 bases). TRBV23-1 is classed as an ORF, of uncertain function. The CDR3 is 16 residues long. The germline V and J ends were trimmed by 4 bases and 7 bases, with 20 bases remaining between them.

J is TRBJ1-2 and V is TRBV25-1; 11 bases agree with TRBD1. The trim removed 3 bases at V and 0 bases at J, leaving 6 bases unmatched. The CDR3 runs to 17 residues. Germline CDR1 is MGHDK and CDR2 is SYGVNS. CDR3 DNA: TGTGCCAGCAGTGAGGAGGACAGGGGGCTCGCTAACTATGGCTACACCTTC. It specifies CASSEEDRGLANYGYTF.

This clone was seen only once. The chain combines TRBV28 with TRBJ2-1, with TRBD2 matching over 9 bases. V dropped 5 bases and J dropped 5; count of bases not matched to a gene: 7. Germline V gives CDR1 MDHEN, CDR2 SYDVKM. The CDR3 is 15 amino acids. CDR3 sequence: CASSALAGAHNEQFF. The CDR3 DNA reads as TGTGCCAGCAGTGCGTTAGCGGGAGCCCACAATGAGCAGTTCTTC.

Comments on this clone: A junction boundary mismatches the germline segment, possibly from a read error. The chain is built from TRBV7-9 and TRBJ2-1, with TRBD1 matching 8 bases. Germline V gene sequence: CDR1 SEHNR, CDR2 FQNEAQ (reference sequence). The CDR3 covers 15 residues. The CDR3: CSSSHGQGRYNEQFF. CDR3 DNA sequence: TGTTCCAGCAGCCATGGACAGGGCAGATACAATGAGCAGTTCTTC.

As DNA, the CDR3 is TGCGCCAGCAGCTTGTTAAGGGCTAGCGGGAGTTTAAATGAGCAGTTCTTC. This codes for CASSLLRASGSLNEQFF. The chain recombines TRBV5-1 with TRBJ2-1; 10 nucleotides agree with TRBD2. V shed 1 base and J 7 bases; nucleotides not matched to a gene: 11. The germline gives CDR1 SGHRS, CDR2 YFSETQ. This CDR3 spans 17 amino acids.